The source of this TCR beta chain is a study of response to subunit inactivated influenza vaccine. Between the trimmed V and J ends, which lost 5 bases and 6 bases, there was a span of 20 bases. There are 15 residues in the CDR3. Germline V gives CDR1 SGHVS, CDR2 FNYEAQ. This clonotype showed up just once. TCRdb fed the RT-PCR reads into MiXCR, producing one record per CDR3 protein. In the table there are hundreds of thousands of distinct CDR3 sequences, roughly 18% of which are singletons. V and J are TRBV7-6 and TRBJ2-7, with D perhaps TRBD1 (6 bases). This sequence was found in a man aged 50-60 years who received an inactivated influenza vaccine. Sequencing used PBMCs from blood, obtained less than 6 days after vaccination. The CDR3: CASSPGAGEIGEQYF. The CDR3 DNA sequence: TGTGCCAGCAGCCCCGGAGCAGGGGAGATTGGCGAGCAGTACTTC.